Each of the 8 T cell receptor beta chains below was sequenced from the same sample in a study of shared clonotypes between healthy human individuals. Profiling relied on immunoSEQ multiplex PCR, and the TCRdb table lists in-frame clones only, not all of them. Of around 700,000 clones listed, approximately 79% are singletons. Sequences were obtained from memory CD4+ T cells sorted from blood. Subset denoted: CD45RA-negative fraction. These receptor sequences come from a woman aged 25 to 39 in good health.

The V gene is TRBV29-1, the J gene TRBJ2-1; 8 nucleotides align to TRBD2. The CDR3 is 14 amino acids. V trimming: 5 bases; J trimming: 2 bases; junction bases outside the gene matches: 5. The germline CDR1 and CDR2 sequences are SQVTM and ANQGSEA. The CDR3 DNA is TGCAGCGTTTCAAGCGGGGGTACCTACAATGAGCAGTTCTTC. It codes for CSVSSGGTYNEQFF.

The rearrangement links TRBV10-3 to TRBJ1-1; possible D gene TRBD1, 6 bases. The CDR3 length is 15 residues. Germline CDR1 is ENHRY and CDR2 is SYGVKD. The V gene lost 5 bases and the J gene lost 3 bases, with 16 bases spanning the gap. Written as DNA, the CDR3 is TGTGCCATCAGTAGTAACGGGGGCGAGGACACTGAAGCTTTCTTT. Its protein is CAISSNGGEDTEAFF.

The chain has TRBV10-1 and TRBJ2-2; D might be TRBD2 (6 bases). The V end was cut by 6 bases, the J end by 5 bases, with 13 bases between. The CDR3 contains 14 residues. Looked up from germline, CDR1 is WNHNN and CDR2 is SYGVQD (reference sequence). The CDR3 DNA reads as TGCGCCAGCAGGCCGGGACTCTCTACCGGGGAGCTGTTTTTT. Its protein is CASRPGLSTGELFF.

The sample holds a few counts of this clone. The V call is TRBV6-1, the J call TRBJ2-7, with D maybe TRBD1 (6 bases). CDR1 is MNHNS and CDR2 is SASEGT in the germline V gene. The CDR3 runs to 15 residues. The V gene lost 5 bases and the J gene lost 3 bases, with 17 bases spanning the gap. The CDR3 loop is CASSHRAGAIYEQYF. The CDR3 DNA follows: TGTGCCAGCAGTCACCGGGCAGGGGCCATCTACGAGCAGTACTTC.

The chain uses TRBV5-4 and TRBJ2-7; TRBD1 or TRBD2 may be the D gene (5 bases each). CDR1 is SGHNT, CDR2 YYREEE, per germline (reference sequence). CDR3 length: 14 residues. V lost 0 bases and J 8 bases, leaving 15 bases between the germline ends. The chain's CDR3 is CASSLEGPLRKQYF. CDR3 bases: TGTGCCAGCAGCTTGGAGGGACCACTTCGAAAGCAGTACTTC. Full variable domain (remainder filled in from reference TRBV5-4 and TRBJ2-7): ETGVTQSPTHLIKTRGQQVTLRCSSQSGHNTVSWYQQALGQGPQFIFQYYREEENGRGNFPPRFSGLQFPNYSSELNVNALELDDSALYLCASSLEGPLRKQYFGPGTRLTVT.

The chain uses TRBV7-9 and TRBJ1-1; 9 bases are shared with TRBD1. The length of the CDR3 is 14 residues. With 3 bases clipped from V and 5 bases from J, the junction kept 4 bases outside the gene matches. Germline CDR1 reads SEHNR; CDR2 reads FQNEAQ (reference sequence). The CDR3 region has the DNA TGTGCCAGCAGCTTCGACAGGGGGTGGACTGAAGCTTTCTTT. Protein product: CASSFDRGWTEAFF.

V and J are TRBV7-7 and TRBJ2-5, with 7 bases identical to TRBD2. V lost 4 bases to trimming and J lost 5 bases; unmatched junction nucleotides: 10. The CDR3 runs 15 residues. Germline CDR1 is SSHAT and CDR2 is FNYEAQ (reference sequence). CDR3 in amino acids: CASSWKRGEVETQYF. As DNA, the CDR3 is TGTGCCAGCAGCTGGAAGCGGGGAGAGGTGGAGACCCAGTACTTC.

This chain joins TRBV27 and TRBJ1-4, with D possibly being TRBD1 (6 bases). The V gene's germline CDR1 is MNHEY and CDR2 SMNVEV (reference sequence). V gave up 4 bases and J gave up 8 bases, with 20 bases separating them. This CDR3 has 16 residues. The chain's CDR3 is CASSSIWTVDREKLFF. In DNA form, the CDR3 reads TGTGCCAGCAGTTCAATTTGGACAGTCGATAGGGAAAAACTGTTTTTT.